This note documents a single T cell receptor (beta chain) sequence. Its antigen remains unknown. Trimming removed 2 bases at V and 0 bases at J, with 11 bases between. This CDR3 is built from 14 residues. Germline V gives CDR1 GTSNPN, CDR2 SVGIG (reference sequence). This entry comes from a study of graft-versus-host responses after intestinal transplantation. Study results and caveats: Patients with graft-donor T cell macrochimerism had high graft-versus-host to host-versus-graft clonal ratios in allografts. Some GvH clones were seen earlier in gut or blood, suggesting intestinal origin.

The method was immunoSEQ multiplex PCR; TCRdb's version includes in-frame clones alone and lacks a portion of them. The table shows roughly 80,000 clones, with 87% occurring only once. This receptor was taken from a human donor who was the organ donor for an intestinal transplant. Sequenced here: unstimulated CD8+ T cells sorted from spleen or lymph node cells, sampled before transplant. The chain links TRBV30 to TRBJ2-7; D may be TRBD2 (5 bases). This chain's CDR3 is CAWSRAVLSYEQYF. The CDR3 coding sequence is TGTGCCTGGAGTAGAGCGGTTCTCTCCTACGAGCAGTACTTC. The full variable domain, its missing parts supplied by reference TRBV30 and TRBJ2-7, is SQTIHQWPATLVQPVGSPLSLECTVEGTSNPNLYWYRQAAGRGLQLLFYSVGIGQISSEVPQNLSASRPQDRQFILSSKKLLLSDSGFYLCAWSRAVLSYEQYFGPGTRLTVT.